The sequence of this TCR beta chain was determined in a study of cytomegalovirus exposure and HLA in healthy donors. Findings of the study overall: In vitro confirmation showed a few CMV-associated chains to be CMV antigen specific. What TCR beta sequences reportedly achieved was accurate prediction of HLA-A and HLA-B alleles in most subjects. A highly shared variant cluster was judged a likely technical artifact.

With respect to this clone: Its cognate antigen is unknown.

Amplification used 60 Vbeta primers and 13 Jbeta primers. Sequenced by immunoSEQ multiplex PCR; TCRdb stores in-frame clones only, minus some. The repertoire holds approximately 110,000 clones, 70% seen once, with 8.5% to 9.5% in the top ten. This CDR3 is built from 14 residues. V was pared by 4 bases and J by 2 bases, with 2 bases of the junction left unmatched. CDR1 is SGHKS, CDR2 YYEKEE, per germline (reference sequence). Specimen: PBMCs. V and J are TRBV5-5 and TRBJ2-5; the match to TRBD1 covers 10 bases. This TCR came from a man aged 25-45 years in good health and CMV-seropositive. The CDR3 region is CASSMGQGQETQYF. The DNA of the CDR3 is TGTGCCAGCAGCATGGGACAGGGGCAAGAGACCCAGTACTTC.